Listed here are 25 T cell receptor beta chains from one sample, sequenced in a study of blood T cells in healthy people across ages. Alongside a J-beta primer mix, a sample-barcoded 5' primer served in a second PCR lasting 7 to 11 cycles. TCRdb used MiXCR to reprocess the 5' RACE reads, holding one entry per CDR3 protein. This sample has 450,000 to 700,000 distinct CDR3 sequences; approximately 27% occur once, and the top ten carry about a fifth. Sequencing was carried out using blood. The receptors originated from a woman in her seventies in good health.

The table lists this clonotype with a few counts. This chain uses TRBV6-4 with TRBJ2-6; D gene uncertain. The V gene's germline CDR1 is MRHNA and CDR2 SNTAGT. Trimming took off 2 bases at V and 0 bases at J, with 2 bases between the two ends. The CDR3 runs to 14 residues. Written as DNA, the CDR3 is TGTGCCAGCAGTGACAACTCTGGGGCCAACGTCCTGACTTTC. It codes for CASSDNSGANVLTF.

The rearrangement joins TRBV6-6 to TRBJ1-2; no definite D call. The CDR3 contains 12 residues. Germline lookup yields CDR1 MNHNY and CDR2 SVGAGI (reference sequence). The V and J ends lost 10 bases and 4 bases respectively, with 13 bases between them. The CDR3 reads CAITMAGYGYTF. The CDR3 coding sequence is TGTGCCATCACGATGGCCGGCTATGGCTACACCTTC.

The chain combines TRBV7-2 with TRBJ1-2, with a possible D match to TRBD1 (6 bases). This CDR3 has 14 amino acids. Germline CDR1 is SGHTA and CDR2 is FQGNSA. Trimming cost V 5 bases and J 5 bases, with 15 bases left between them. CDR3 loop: CASSAQGGAYGYTF. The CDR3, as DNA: TGTGCCAGCAGCGCACAGGGAGGGGCATATGGCTACACCTTC.

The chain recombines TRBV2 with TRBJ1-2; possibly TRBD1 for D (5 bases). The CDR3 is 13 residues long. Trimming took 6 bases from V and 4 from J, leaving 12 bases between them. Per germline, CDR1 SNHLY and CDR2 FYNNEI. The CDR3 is CASRPGSGYGYTF. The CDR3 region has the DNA TGTGCCAGCAGACCAGGGTCTGGCTATGGCTACACCTTC.

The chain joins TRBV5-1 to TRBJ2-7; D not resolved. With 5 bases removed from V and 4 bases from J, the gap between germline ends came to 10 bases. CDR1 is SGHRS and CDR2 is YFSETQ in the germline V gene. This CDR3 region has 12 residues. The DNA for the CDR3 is TGCGCCAGCAGGGACGGTGGTTACGAGCAGTACTTC. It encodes CASRDGGYEQYF. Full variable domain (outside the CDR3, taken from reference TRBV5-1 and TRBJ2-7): KAGVTQTPRYLIKTRGQQVTLSCSPISGHRSVSWYQQTPGQGLQFLFEYFSETQRNKGNFPGRFSGRQFSNSRSEMNVSTLELGDSALYLCASRDGGYEQYFGPGTRLTVT.

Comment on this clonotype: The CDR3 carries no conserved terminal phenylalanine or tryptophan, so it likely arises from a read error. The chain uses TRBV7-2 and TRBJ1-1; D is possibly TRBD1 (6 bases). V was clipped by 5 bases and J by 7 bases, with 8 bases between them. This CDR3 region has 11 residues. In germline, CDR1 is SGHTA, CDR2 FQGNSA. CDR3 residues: CASSRTVEAFC. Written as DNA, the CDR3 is TGTGCCAGCAGCCGGACAGTTGAAGCTTTCTGT.

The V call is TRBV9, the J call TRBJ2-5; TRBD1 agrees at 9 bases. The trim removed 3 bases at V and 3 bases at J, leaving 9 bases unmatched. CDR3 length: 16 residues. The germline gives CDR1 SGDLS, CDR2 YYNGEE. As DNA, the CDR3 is TGTGCCAGCAGCGATCGACAGGGGGGGATAGAAGAGACCCAGTACTTC. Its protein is CASSDRQGGIEETQYF.

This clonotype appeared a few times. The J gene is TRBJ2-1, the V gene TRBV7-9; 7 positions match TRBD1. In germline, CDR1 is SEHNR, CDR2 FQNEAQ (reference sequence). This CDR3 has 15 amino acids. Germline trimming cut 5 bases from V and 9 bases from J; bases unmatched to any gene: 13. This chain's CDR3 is CASSPGTEVTIEQFF. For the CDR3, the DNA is TGTGCCAGCAGCCCGGGGACAGAGGTAACGATTGAGCAGTTCTTC.

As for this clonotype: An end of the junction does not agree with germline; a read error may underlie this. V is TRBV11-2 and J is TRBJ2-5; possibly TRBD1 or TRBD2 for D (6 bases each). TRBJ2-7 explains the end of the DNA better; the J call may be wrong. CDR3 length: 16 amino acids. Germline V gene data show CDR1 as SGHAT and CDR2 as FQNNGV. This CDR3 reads CASSLSVAGGSHEQYF. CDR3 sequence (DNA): TGTGCCAGCAGCTTAAGTGTTGCCGGGGGCTCCCACGAGCAGTACTTC.

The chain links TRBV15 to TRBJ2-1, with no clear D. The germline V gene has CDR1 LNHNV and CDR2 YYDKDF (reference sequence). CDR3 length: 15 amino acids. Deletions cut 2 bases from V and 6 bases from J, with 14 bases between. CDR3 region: CATSRKSTARNEQFF. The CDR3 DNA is TGTGCCACCAGCAGAAAATCAACGGCCCGCAATGAGCAGTTCTTC.

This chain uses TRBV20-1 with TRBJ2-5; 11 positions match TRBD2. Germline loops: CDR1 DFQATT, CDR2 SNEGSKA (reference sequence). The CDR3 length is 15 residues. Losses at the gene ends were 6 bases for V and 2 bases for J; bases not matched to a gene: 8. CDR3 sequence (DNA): TGCAGTGCCTTCAGACTAGCGGGGTCACAAGAGACCCAGTACTTC. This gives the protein CSAFRLAGSQETQYF.

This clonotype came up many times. CDR3 nucleotides: TGTGCCAGCAGCTGGACTAGCGGGGTCACCGGGGAGCTGTTTTTT. It translates to CASSWTSGVTGELFF. This sequence joins TRBV7-6 and TRBJ2-2; 12 bases map to TRBD2. Per germline, CDR1 SGHVS and CDR2 FNYEAQ. V trimming: 4 bases; J trimming: 4 bases; junction bases outside the gene matches: 1. The CDR3 covers 15 residues. The variable domain in full, with the rest retrieved from reference TRBV7-6 and TRBJ2-2, is GAGVSQSPRYKVTKRGQDVALRCDPISGHVSLYWYRQALGQGPEFLTYFNYEAQQDKSGLPNDRFSAERPEGSISTLTIQRTEQRDSAMYRCASSWTSGVTGELFFGEGSRLTVL.

The CDR3 sequence is CASNYRGAETQYF. In DNA, the CDR3 is TGTGCCAGCAACTATAGGGGGGCAGAGACCCAGTACTTC. The V and J genes are TRBV3-1 and TRBJ2-5; the D call may be TRBD1 or TRBD2 (6 bases each). The CDR3 spans 13 residues. The germline gives CDR1 LGHDT, CDR2 YNNKEL (reference sequence). V was clipped by 7 bases and J by 4 bases, with 13 bases between them.

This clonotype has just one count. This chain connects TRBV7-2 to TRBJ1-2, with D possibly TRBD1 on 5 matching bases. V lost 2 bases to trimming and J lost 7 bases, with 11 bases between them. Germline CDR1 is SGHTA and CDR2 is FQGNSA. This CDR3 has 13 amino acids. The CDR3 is CASSLPGNVGYTF. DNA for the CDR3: TGTGCCAGCAGCTTACCAGGGAACGTTGGCTACACCTTC.

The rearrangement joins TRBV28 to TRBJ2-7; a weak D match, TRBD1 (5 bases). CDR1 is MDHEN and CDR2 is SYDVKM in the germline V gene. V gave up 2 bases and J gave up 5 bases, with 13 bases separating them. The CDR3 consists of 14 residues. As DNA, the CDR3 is TGTGCCAGCAGTTTAACCTCGACAGTTAACGAGCAGTACTTC. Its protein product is CASSLTSTVNEQYF.

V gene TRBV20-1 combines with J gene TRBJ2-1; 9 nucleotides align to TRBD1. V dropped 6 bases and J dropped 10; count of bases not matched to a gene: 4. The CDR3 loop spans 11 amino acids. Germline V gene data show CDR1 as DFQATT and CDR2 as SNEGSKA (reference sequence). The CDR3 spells CSAAGTGEQFF. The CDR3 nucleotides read TGCAGTGCCGCCGGGACAGGGGAGCAGTTCTTC.

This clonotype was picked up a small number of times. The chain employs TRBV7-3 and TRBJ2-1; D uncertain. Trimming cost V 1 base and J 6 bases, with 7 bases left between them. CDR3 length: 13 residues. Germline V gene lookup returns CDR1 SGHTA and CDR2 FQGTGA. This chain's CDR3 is CASSLKVTNEQFF. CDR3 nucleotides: TGTGCCAGCAGCTTAAAGGTTACCAATGAGCAGTTCTTC.

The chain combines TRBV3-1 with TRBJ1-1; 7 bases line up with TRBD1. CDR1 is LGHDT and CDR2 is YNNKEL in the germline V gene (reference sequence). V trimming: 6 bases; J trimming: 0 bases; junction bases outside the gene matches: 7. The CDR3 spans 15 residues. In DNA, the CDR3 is TGTGCCAGCAGGCCCGACAGGGCCATGAACACTGAAGCTTTCTTT. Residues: CASRPDRAMNTEAFF.

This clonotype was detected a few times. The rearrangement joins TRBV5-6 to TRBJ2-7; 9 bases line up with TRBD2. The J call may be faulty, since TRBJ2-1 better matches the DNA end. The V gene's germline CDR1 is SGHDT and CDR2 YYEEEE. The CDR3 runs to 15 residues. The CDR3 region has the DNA TGTGCCAGCAGCTTACGCGGGGGGGCCTACAATGAGCAGTTCTTC. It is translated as CASSLRGGAYNEQFF.

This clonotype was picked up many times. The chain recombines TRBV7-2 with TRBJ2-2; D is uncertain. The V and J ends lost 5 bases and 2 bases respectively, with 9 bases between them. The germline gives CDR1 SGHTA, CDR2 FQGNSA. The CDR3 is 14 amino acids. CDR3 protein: CASSLGHNTGELFF. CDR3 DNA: TGTGCCAGCAGCCTGGGTCACAACACCGGGGAGCTGTTTTTT. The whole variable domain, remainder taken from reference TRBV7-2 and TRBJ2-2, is GAGVSQSPSNKVTEKGKDVELRCDPISGHTALYWYRQSLGQGLEFLIYFQGNSAPDKSGLPSDRFSAERTGGSVSTLTIQRTQQEDSAVYLCASSLGHNTGELFFGEGSRLTVL.

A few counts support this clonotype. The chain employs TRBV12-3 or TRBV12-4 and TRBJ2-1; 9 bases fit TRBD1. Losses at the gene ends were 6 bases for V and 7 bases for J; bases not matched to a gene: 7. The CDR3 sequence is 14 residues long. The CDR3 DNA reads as TGTGCCAGCAGACTGACAGGGGGAGTAAATGAGCAGTTCTTC. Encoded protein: CASRLTGGVNEQFF.

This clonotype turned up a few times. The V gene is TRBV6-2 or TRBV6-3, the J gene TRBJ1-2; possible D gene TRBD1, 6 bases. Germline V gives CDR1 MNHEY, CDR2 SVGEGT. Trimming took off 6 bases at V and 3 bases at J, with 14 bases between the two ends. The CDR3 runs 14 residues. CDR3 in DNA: TGTGCCAGCAGATCCTACAGGGTGGACTATGGCTACACCTTC. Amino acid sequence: CASRSYRVDYGYTF.

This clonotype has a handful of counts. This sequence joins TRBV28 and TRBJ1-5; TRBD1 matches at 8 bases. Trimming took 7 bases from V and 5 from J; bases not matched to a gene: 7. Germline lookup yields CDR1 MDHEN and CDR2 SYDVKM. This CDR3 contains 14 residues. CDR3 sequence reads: CASTSTGAYQPQHF. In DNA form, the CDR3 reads TGTGCCAGCACTTCGACAGGGGCTTATCAGCCCCAGCATTTT.

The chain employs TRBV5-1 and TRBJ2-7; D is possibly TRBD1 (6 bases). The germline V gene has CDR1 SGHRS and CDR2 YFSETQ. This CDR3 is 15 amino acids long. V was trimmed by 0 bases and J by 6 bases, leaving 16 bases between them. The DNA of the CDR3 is TGCGCCAGCAGCTTGGGGGCCGGACAGTCGGGCGAGCAGTACTTC. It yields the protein CASSLGAGQSGEQYF.

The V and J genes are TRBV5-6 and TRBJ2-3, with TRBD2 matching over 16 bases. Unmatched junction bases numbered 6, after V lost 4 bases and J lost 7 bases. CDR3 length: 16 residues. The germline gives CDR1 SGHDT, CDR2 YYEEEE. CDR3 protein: CASSPGTSGRANTQYF. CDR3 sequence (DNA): TGTGCCAGCAGCCCAGGGACTAGCGGGAGGGCGAATACGCAGTATTTT.